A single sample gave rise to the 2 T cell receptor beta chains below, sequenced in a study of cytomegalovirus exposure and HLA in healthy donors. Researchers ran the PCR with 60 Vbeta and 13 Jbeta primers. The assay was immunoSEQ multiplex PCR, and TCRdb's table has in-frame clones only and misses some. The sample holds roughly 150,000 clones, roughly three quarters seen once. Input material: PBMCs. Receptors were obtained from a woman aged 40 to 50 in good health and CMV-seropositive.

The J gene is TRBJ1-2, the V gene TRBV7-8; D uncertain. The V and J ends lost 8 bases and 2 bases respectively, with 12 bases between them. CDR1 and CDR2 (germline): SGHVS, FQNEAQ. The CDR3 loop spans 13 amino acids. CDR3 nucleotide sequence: TGTGCCAGCGGCCAGCCGAGGAACTATGGCTACACCTTC. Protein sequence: CASGQPRNYGYTF.

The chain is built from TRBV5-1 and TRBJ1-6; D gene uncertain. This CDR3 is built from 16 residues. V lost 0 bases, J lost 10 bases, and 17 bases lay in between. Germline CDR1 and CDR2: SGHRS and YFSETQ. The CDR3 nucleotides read TGCGCCAGCAGCTTGGCCGGGGTTGAGGCCGGGTCACCCCTCCACTTT. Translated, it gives CASSLAGVEAGSPLHF.